This T cell receptor beta chain was obtained from a study of CD8+CD57+ T cells in acquired aplastic anemia. Findings of the study overall: Patients and controls turned out to have around 29 CD8+ CDR3 sequences in common.

This clonotype was seen many times. The antigen remains undetermined. V lost 7 bases to trimming and J lost 8 bases, with 11 bases between them. The CDR3 loop spans 11 amino acids. Looked up from germline, CDR1 is LNHDA and CDR2 is SQIVND (reference sequence). Investigators profiled TCR beta VDJ and CDR3 from genomic DNA template. In TCRdb, the reads were re-called with MiXCR into one record per CDR3 protein. In the table there are approximately 380,000 distinct CDR3 sequences, under 80% of which are singletons. The clonotype comes from a human donor in good health, serving as a control. V and J are TRBV19 and TRBJ1-1, with no clear D. What was sequenced was sorted CD4+, CD8+, or CD8+CD57+ T cells (not recorded which) from PBMCs. As DNA, the CDR3 is TGTGCCAGTATAACACCAAGGGAAGCTTTCTTT. It encodes CASITPREAFF. The entire variable domain, with the rest obtained from reference TRBV19 and TRBJ1-1, is as follows: DGGITQSPKYLFRKEGQNVTLSCEQNLNHDAMYWYRQDPGQGLRLIYYSQIVNDFQKGDIAEGYSVSREKKESFPLTVTSAQKNPTAFYLCASITPREAFFGQGTRLTVV.